The source of this TCR beta chain is a study of blood T cell repertoires in COVID-19. Clones were sequenced by immunoSEQ multiplex PCR, and TCRdb holds only the in-frame ones, with some missing. In the table there are just over 300,000 clones, about nine tenths of which are singletons. CDR3 length equals 17 residues. V was clipped by 1 base and J by 8 bases; unmatched bases: 11. From germline, CDR1 is SEHNR and CDR2 FQNEAQ (reference sequence). The chain has TRBV7-9 and TRBJ2-1; 10 bases map to TRBD2. Sequencing was performed on PBMCs or T cells enriched from blood (not recorded which). The sequence came from a man younger than 45 who had recovered from COVID-19. The CDR3 nucleotides are TGTGCCAGCAGCTTAGTAGCGGGAGGTCCCCTTGGGTATGAGCAGTTCTTC. Protein: CASSLVAGGPLGYEQFF.